The entry below describes one T cell receptor (beta chain). In germline, CDR1 is MDHEN, CDR2 SYDVKM. Trimming cost V 5 bases and J 5 bases, with 15 bases left between them. There are 14 residues in the CDR3. Per the study methods: Scientists estimated how many nucleated cells there were by amplifying reference gene primers. Sequenced by immunoSEQ multiplex PCR; TCRdb stores in-frame clones only, minus some. V and J calls and clone size come straight from that table; D and trimming were deduced from the DNA. Here the sample spans approximately 450,000 clones, around 89% being singletons. The sample is drawn from a study of blood T cell repertoires in COVID-19. At the level of the study: The origin of the acute and convalescent COVID-19 samples was the United States, Italy and Spain. T cells, B-cell-depleted T cells, or PBMCs provided the cDNA or gDNA that served as material.

V gene TRBV28 combines with J gene TRBJ2-5; D may be TRBD1 (6 bases). The TCR comes from a woman in her twenties or thirties with acute or convalescent COVID-19. The sequenced sample consisted of peripheral blood. DNA of the CDR3: TGTGCCAGCAGTGCCCCAGGGGTGGGGGAGACCCAGTACTTC. Encoded protein: CASSAPGVGETQYF.